Here is one TCR beta chain with its context. Its target antigen remains unknown. No quality values exist for individual bases; no much larger clone is one base distant. For repertoire sequencing, the TCR beta CDR3 regions were amplified from RNA transcripts. A first-round RT-PCR used HTBI primers with the Qiagen OneStep RT-PCR kit, followed by a second-round multiplex PCR, size selection and purification. Libraries were sequenced paired-end with 100 bp reads on an Illumina HiSeq2000. On the authors' methods: SOAPnuke was used for read processing, and reads with adapters, uncalled bases, a mean Phred below 15, or no exact constant-primer or identifier match were discarded. COPE v1.2.5 was used to merge high-quality paired reads. Unique nucleotide sequences were defined as clonotypes and aligned to IMGT TRB V, D and J references using MiTCR v1.1. Analysis was restricted to V-J combinations with a frequency above 0.0001, which covered 99.2% of repertoires. For each V-J combination, a TCR clonal expansion and chaos score was defined as the ratio of F50 clonal expansion to chaos observed in the TCRdist matrix. Welch's t-statistics and random forest were used to reduce the features to around 13 V-J combinations, which were then used as input to a naive Bayes classifier. The similarity between thyroid and blood repertoires was quantified using the Morisita-Horn index. The public reads were reanalyzed by TCRdb: fastp trimming at Q25, MiXCR alignment, in-frame beta chains only. Every entry covers one CDR3 protein and lists the most common genes and DNA from its rows. The V and J calls and clone size are TCRdb's, not the authors'. The sample data list around 600,000 distinct CDR3 sequences, and about 40% of these were observed just once. Of the sample, over 2.5% is held by the ten largest clones.

This entry is derived from a study of Graves' ophthalmopathy and Graves' hyperthyroidism (dated by TCRdb to the late 2010s). Background for the entire study: Peripheral blood samples were taken at the time of initial diagnosis, before any treatment was given. To tell Graves' ophthalmopathy apart from Graves' hyperthyroidism, and to predict which patients would progress to ophthalmopathy, the study relied on TCR beta repertoire signatures. In total, 120 to 150 blood samples were TCR-sequenced: 40 to 45 ophthalmopathy, some 75 hyperthyroidism and about 17 hyperthyroidism-to-ophthalmopathy patients. To explore V-J signatures that distinguish ophthalmopathy from hyperthyroidism, a discovery set of more than 90 patients was enrolled, made up of 43 with ophthalmopathy and roughly 57 with stable hyperthyroidism. An independent validation cohort was composed of approximately 19 hyperthyroidism patients and around 16 patients who later progressed from hyperthyroidism to ophthalmopathy. In more than five hyperthyroidism patients, T-cell repertoires of thyroid tissue and blood were compared. Once sampling was done, hyperthyroidism patients were given methimazole at a starting dose of 30 mg daily, while ophthalmopathy patients were given high-dose intravenous methylprednisolone.

What the study reported, not specific to this receptor: Sample size was not statistically predetermined, and group allocation was not concealed from the investigators. In validation, the model predicted ophthalmopathy progression with about 70% sensitivity and roughly 72% specificity; some 13 predicted patients were CT-confirmed with GO in a median of approximately 6.5 months. Most expanded thyroid clonotypes with frequency above 0.001 were also detected in blood, suggesting blood repertoires may reflect the thyroid immune response. Ophthalmopathy was separated from stable hyperthyroidism by the 13-signature model with 85% to 90% sensitivity and 81% to 84% specificity in cross-validation and with 80%/75% in the test set.

Patients with ophthalmopathy had moderately to severely active disease, with a Clinical Activity Score of 3 or more, a NOSPECS grade of 4 or more, and a disease duration of less than 3 months. Patients with other autoimmune diseases, uncontrolled infections, pregnancy or lactation were excluded. Clinical symptoms, serum thyroxine, TRAb, thyroid ultrasound and orbital computed tomography were used for diagnosis. Using Ficoll-Paque density gradient centrifugation, PBMCs were isolated from about 9.4 ml of fresh peripheral blood. Total RNA was extracted with Trizol reagent and quality-checked on an Agilent 2100 Bioanalyzer. V loses 6 bases, J loses 7 bases, and the germline ends lie 16 bases apart. The germline V gene (reference sequence) gives CDR1 as SEHNR and CDR2 as FQNEAQ. Inclusive of the bounding cysteine and phenylalanine, the CDR3 is 15 residues long. Kept here is only the CDR3 DNA, which spans 45 bases and is read in frame from base 1.

The sequence derives from an adult man with Graves' ophthalmopathy. Input material: peripheral blood. The chain is made from TRBV7-9 and TRBJ1-6; the D gene is not confidently resolved. The CDR3 protein is CASSFLREGNSPLHF. Here is the DNA: TGTGCCAGCAGTTTCCTTCGGGAAGGGAATTCACCCCTCCACTTT.